The 19 T cell receptor beta chains reported below all come from one sample, sequenced in a study of vaccination effects on CD4 cells after COVID-19. Before sequencing took place, the ViraFEST assay used viral peptide pools to expand antigen-specific CD4+ T cells. Upon completion of more than eight days in culture, CD4+ T cells were isolated. The person had a PCR-confirmed SARS-CoV-2 infection during March to December 2020. Sequencing was performed with immunoSEQ multiplex PCR; in TCRdb, only in-frame clones are kept and a portion is missing. The sample has approximately 70,000 clones; 60% to 75% are singletons. These receptors lack a known antigen. The source material was CD4+ T cells from PBMCs cultured with HIV peptides, sampled before COVID-19 vaccination. Subset here: HIV-1 Nef peptide pool negative control/reference culture. Receptor source: a human donor who had a prior SARS-CoV-2 infection.

The CDR3 nucleotides are TGTGCCAGCAGCTCCCGACAGGGGTCCTACGAGCAGTACTTC. This codes for CASSSRQGSYEQYF. The chain couples TRBV7-2 to TRBJ2-7; 8 bases fit TRBD1. With 4 bases clipped from V and 1 base from J, the junction kept 3 bases outside the gene matches. The length of the CDR3 is 14 residues. The germline CDR1 and CDR2 sequences are SGHTA and FQGNSA.

This clone was counted between two and nine times. V gene TRBV7-2 combines with J gene TRBJ2-1, with a possible D match to TRBD2 (6 bases). V shed 1 base and J shed 11 bases, with 15 bases lying between them. CDR3 length equals 14 residues. Germline lookup yields CDR1 SGHTA and CDR2 FQGNSA. CDR3 DNA: TGTGCCAGCAGCTTAGGACGGGAGCGAGCAAAGCAGTTCTTC. The encoded protein is CASSLGRERAKQFF.

The rearrangement joins TRBV2 to TRBJ2-1; D is uncertain. In germline, CDR1 is SNHLY, CDR2 FYNNEI. The V end was cut by 3 bases, the J end by 8 bases, with 17 bases between. CDR3 size: 15 residues. The CDR3 is CASSDWLLDTDEQFF. As DNA, the CDR3 is TGTGCCAGCAGTGATTGGCTTTTAGACACCGATGAGCAGTTCTTC.

The chain is built from TRBV5-1 and TRBJ2-7, with D perhaps matching TRBD2 (6 bases). V was pared by 4 bases and J by 1 base, with 15 bases between. Germline V gene lookup returns CDR1 SGHRS and CDR2 YFSETQ. The CDR3 covers 15 residues. The CDR3 spells CASSVAGTRSYEQYF. DNA of the CDR3: TGCGCCAGCAGCGTGGCCGGGACTCGATCCTACGAGCAGTACTTC.

This chain links TRBV5-5 with TRBJ2-3; D gene uncertain. The CDR3 sequence is 14 residues long. Trimming pared 3 bases from V and 1 base from J, leaving 9 bases between. Germline assignment: CDR1 SGHKS and CDR2 YYEKEE (reference sequence). The CDR3 DNA sequence: TGTGCCAGCAGCTCACTGACGGGCACAGATACGCAGTATTTT. Protein: CASSSLTGTDTQYF.

This rearrangement joins TRBV4-3 to TRBJ1-2; 10 nucleotides line up with TRBD1. The ends lost 0 bases at V and 2 bases at J; junction bases unmatched: 3. Per germline, CDR1 LGHNA and CDR2 YSLEER. The CDR3 consists of 16 residues. CDR3 amino acids: CASSQDLGQGNYGYTF. As DNA, the CDR3 is TGCGCCAGCAGCCAAGATTTGGGACAGGGGAACTATGGCTACACCTTC.

V is TRBV28 and J is TRBJ1-4; D is possibly TRBD1 (5 bases). Germline CDR1 MDHEN, CDR2 SYDVKM. V was shortened by 4 bases and J by 4 bases, with 16 bases between the two germline ends. CDR3 size: 16 residues. The CDR3 sequence is CASSSTWGRNNEKLFF. The CDR3 DNA follows: TGTGCCAGCAGTTCAACCTGGGGACGGAATAATGAAAAACTGTTTTTT. Based on the CDR3 plus reference TRBV28 and TRBJ1-4, the full variable domain is DVKVTQSSRYLVKRTGEKVFLECVQDMDHENMFWYRQDPGLGLRLIYFSYDVKMKEKGDIPEGYSVSREKKERFSLILESASTNQTSMYLCASSSTWGRNNEKLFFGSGTQLSVL.

The V call is TRBV6-1, the J call TRBJ1-6, with TRBD1 as a possible D gene (6 bases). Germline-derived CDR1 and CDR2 are MNHNS and SASEGT. Trimming pared 2 bases from V and 7 bases from J, leaving 12 bases between. This CDR3 region has 15 residues. The CDR3 DNA follows: TGTGCCAGCAGTGAATCGACAGGAGAAAATTCACCCCTCCACTTT. Translating gives CASSESTGENSPLHF.

The chain employs TRBV6-7 and TRBJ2-5; tentatively, D is TRBD2 (5 bases). TRBV6-7 falls under the ORF class, with uncertain function. The CDR3 covers 16 residues. Trimming took off 4 bases at V and 4 bases at J, with 19 bases between the two ends. CDR3 loop: CASSCGPRGDGETQYF. DNA of the CDR3: TGTGCCAGCAGTTGTGGCCCCCGGGGAGATGGAGAGACCCAGTACTTC.

J is TRBJ2-1 and V is TRBV9; a weak D match, TRBD2 (5 bases). Per germline, CDR1 SGDLS and CDR2 YYNGEE. Trimming left V 1 base short and J 0 bases short, with 20 bases between. The CDR3 runs 19 residues. The CDR3 region is CASSVQTSSGHYSYNEQFF. The DNA of the CDR3 is TGTGCCAGCAGCGTACAGACCTCAAGCGGCCACTACTCCTACAATGAGCAGTTCTTC. Combining the CDR3 with reference TRBV9 and TRBJ2-1 gives the whole variable domain DSGVTQTPKHLITATGQRVTLRCSPRSGDLSVYWYQQSLDQGLQFLIQYYNGEERAKGNILERFSAQQFPDLHSELNLSSLELGDSALYFCASSVQTSSGHYSYNEQFFGPGTRLTVL.

The genes are TRBV27 and TRBJ2-7, with 8 positions matching TRBD1. Trimming at V came to 5 bases and at J to 2 bases, leaving 5 bases not matched to a gene. This CDR3 has 14 residues. Germline-derived CDR1 and CDR2 are MNHEY and SMNVEV (reference sequence). The CDR3 DNA follows: TGTGCCAGCAGTCTCGGACAGGGCCCCTACGAGCAGTACTTC. Translating it yields CASSLGQGPYEQYF.

The CDR3 region is CASGLAVETQYF. The CDR3, as DNA: TGTGCCAGCGGACTAGCGGTAGAGACCCAGTACTTC. The chain combines TRBV2 with TRBJ2-5, with TRBD2 matching 10 bases. V shed 8 bases and J 4 bases; nucleotides not matched to a gene: 1. The CDR3 loop spans 12 amino acids. CDR1 and CDR2 (germline): SNHLY, FYNNEI.

This chain connects TRBV5-4 to TRBJ2-3; no clear D. This CDR3 spans 16 amino acids. CDR1 is SGHNT and CDR2 is YYREEE in the germline V gene (reference sequence). Trimming left V 0 bases short and J 1 base short, with 12 bases between. In nucleotides, the CDR3 is TGTGCCAGCAGCTTGGGAAGGACCCTAGGCACAGATACGCAGTATTTT. Amino acids: CASSLGRTLGTDTQYF. The full variable domain, completed using reference TRBV5-4 and TRBJ2-3, is ETGVTQSPTHLIKTRGQQVTLRCSSQSGHNTVSWYQQALGQGPQFIFQYYREEENGRGNFPPRFSGLQFPNYSSELNVNALELDDSALYLCASSLGRTLGTDTQYFGPGTRLTVL.

The chain couples TRBV6-5 to TRBJ2-1; D remains unclear. V was clipped by 6 bases and J by 5 bases, with 8 bases between them. The CDR3 is made up of 12 amino acids. In germline, CDR1 is MNHEY, CDR2 SVGAGI. CDR3 DNA sequence: TGTGCCAGCAGGAAAATAAACAATGAGCAGTTCTTC. It specifies CASRKINNEQFF.

CDR3 protein: CARRARGRGGGWFSDTQYF. As DNA, the CDR3 is TGTGCCAGGAGGGCACGAGGGCGGGGGGGTGGATGGTTCTCAGATACGCAGTATTTT. The rearrangement uses TRBV19 and TRBJ2-3; 9 positions agree with TRBD2. This CDR3 contains 19 residues. Trimming cost V 9 bases and J 4 bases; bases outside gene matches: 23. Germline CDR1 and CDR2: LNHDA and SQIVND (reference sequence). Combining the CDR3 with reference TRBV19 and TRBJ2-3 gives the whole variable domain DGGITQSPKYLFRKEGQNVTLSCEQNLNHDAMYWYRQDPGQGLRLIYYSQIVNDFQKGDIAEGYSVSREKKESFPLTVTSAQKNPTAFYLCARRARGRGGGWFSDTQYFGPGTRLTVL.

This sequence joins TRBV12-3 or TRBV12-4 and TRBJ2-3, with 9 bases fitting TRBD1. The CDR3 has 13 residues. The V segment lost 5 bases and the J segment 9 bases; nucleotides outside the gene matches: 6. The CDR3, as DNA: TGTGCCAGCAGTACCGGACAGGGGAAGACGCAGTATTTT. This gives the protein CASSTGQGKTQYF.

Only one count was recorded for this clone. The chain joins TRBV10-3 to TRBJ2-5; 7 nucleotides line up with TRBD2. CDR3 size: 16 residues. CDR1 is ENHRY, CDR2 SYGVKD, per germline. V trimming: 4 bases; J trimming: 4 bases; junction bases outside the gene matches: 12. For the CDR3, the DNA is TGTGCCATCAGTGGCCAAAAAGGACTAGTCGGAGAGACCCAGTACTTC. It is translated as CAISGQKGLVGETQYF.

The chain carries TRBV5-1 and TRBJ2-1, with 11 bases that match TRBD2. V shed 6 bases and J 7 bases; nucleotides not matched to a gene: 9. Germline assignment: CDR1 SGHRS and CDR2 YFSETQ. The CDR3 length is 15 residues. DNA of the CDR3: TGCGCCAGCACCTCTCTAGCGGGGGGCCGAAATGAGCAGTTCTTC. Its translation is CASTSLAGGRNEQFF.

The V and J genes are TRBV10-3 and TRBJ2-1; tentatively, D is TRBD1 or TRBD2 (6 bases each). The CDR3 consists of 18 residues. Looked up from germline, CDR1 is ENHRY and CDR2 is SYGVKD. V lost 7 bases and J lost 0, with 22 bases in between. In nucleotides, the CDR3 is TGTGCCATCACCCCTGACGGGGGCCCCAGGAGCTCCTACAATGAGCAGTTCTTC. It yields the protein CAITPDGGPRSSYNEQFF.